This TCR beta chain appears in the sequencing data of a study of response to subunit inactivated influenza vaccine. Study results and limitations: Seasonal influenza vaccination, on each occasion, was suggested by the authors to recruit few new T cells.

TCRdb reanalysed the RT-PCR reads using MiXCR and keeps one entry per CDR3 protein. The table shows 610,000 or so distinct CDR3 sequences, with 12% to 15% occurring only once. Germline assignment: CDR1 MNHEY and CDR2 SVGEGT. Trimming cost V 4 bases and J 0 bases; bases outside gene matches: 27. The CDR3 covers 23 residues. This clonotype came up a few times. As yet, its antigen is unknown. This clonotype originated in a man between 50 and 59 years old who received an inactivated influenza vaccine. The chain recombines TRBV6-2 or TRBV6-3 with TRBJ2-5, with 9 bases identical to TRBD2. The sample was PBMCs from blood, taken 12 days after vaccination. CDR3 residues: CASSSDFRNVLAGTVLYQETQYF. CDR3 DNA: TGTGCCAGCAGTTCGGACTTTCGGAACGTGCTAGCGGGGACCGTGTTGTACCAAGAGACCCAGTACTTC.